Reported below is one TCR beta chain. Its antigen is undetermined. CD45RO-negative cells were positively selected for CCR7, leaving out terminally differentiated effector memory CD45RA+ cells. Looked up from germline, CDR1 is ENHRY and CDR2 is SYGVKD. With 3 bases removed from V and 4 bases from J, the gap between germline ends came to 8 bases. The CDR3 runs 13 residues. Sequenced by immunoSEQ multiplex PCR; TCRdb stores in-frame clones only, minus some. The data show approximately 2,000,000 clones, around 95% seen once. This record comes from a study of shared clonotypes between healthy human individuals. General study results and limits: When compared with the clonotypes that were shared by all four sorted-subset donors, the non-shared clonotypes turned out to have lower generation probabilities.

The V gene is TRBV10-3, the J gene TRBJ2-3, with no clear D. Sequencing was performed on naive CD8+ T cells from PBMCs. The receptor's source is a man between 18 and 29 years old in good health. Some clones in this sample may be carry-over from other donors' samples. CDR3 sequence: CAISDIDADTQYF. CDR3 nucleotide sequence: TGTGCCATCAGTGATATAGACGCAGATACGCAGTATTTT.